This TCR beta chain was recorded in a study of metastatic and nonmetastatic thyroid tumors. Study-level background: Patients with malignant and benign thyroid disease provided blood and tumor or nodule tissue, whose repertoires were compared.

Until they underwent thyroid surgery, no patient had received any treatment. TCRdb redid the clone calls on the PCR reads using MiXCR. The sample holds approximately 82,000 clones; approximately 12% are singletons and the top ten take roughly 9.6%. Many counts were recorded for this clone. An end of the junction differs from the germline gene, which may be a read error. The length of the CDR3 is 14 residues. Germline assignment: CDR1 KGHDR and CDR2 SFDVKD. The sequence derives from a female donor with papillary thyroid cancer or a benign thyroid nodule (not recorded which). Some clones in this sample may be carry-over from other donors' samples. This sequence joins TRBV24-1 and TRBJ2-1; 9 bases agree with TRBD2. The sample was tumor tissue. The CDR3 DNA follows: TGTGCCACCAGCCCGGGACTAGCTTCCAATGAGCAGTCCTTC. Translating it yields CATSPGLASNEQSF.